This TCR beta chain was recovered during a study of quantifying T cell responses using KT2 cells. Background on the study: Reverse transcription used primers in the TCR alpha and beta constant regions. Under optimum conditions, T4 ligation efficiency was estimated at more than 8.5%.

A few counts support this clonotype. Each cDNA got a UMI-containing oligo ligated at its 3' end. An equimolar mix of RC1.1 and RC1.2 primed the beta chain across TRBC1 and TRBC2. Separate processing of TCR alpha and beta chains began at the second PCR. TCRdb itself ran the UMI-ligation and nested PCR reads through MiXCR, one entry per CDR3 protein. The data show tens of thousands of distinct CDR3 sequences, 9.5% to 13% seen once. This CDR3 spans 16 amino acids. Deletions cut 5 bases from V and 4 bases from J, with 17 bases between. CDR1 is SGHTA, CDR2 FQGNSA, per germline. The TCR comes from a human donor. The chain links TRBV7-2 to TRBJ1-4; D gene ambiguous. Material: PBMCs spiked with cells of the T cell clone KT2. In nucleotides, the CDR3 is TGTGCCAGCAGCCCTTCCTCTGGCCTTCTTAATGAAAAACTGTTTTTT. Protein sequence: CASSPSSGLLNEKLFF.